Presented here are 17 T cell receptor beta chains from one specimen sequenced in a study of cytomegalovirus exposure and HLA in healthy donors. The method was immunoSEQ multiplex PCR; TCRdb's version includes in-frame clones alone and lacks a portion of them. The table lists more than 60,000 clones, roughly 91% of them singletons, with 1.7% in the top ten. Input material: PBMCs. The receptors come from a woman between 18 and 30 years old in good health and CMV-seronegative.

The chain combines TRBV7-2 with TRBJ1-1, with D unresolved. CDR1 is SGHTA and CDR2 is FQGNSA in the germline V gene. CDR3 length: 14 residues. V gave up 6 bases and J gave up 0 bases, with 11 bases separating them. CDR3 nucleotide sequence: TGTGCCAGCAGAGTCGGCGGCGTGAACACTGAAGCTTTCTTT. Encoded protein: CASRVGGVNTEAFF.

This sequence joins TRBV5-1 and TRBJ2-1; TRBD2 aligns across 10 bases. This CDR3 is built from 17 residues. Germline V gene data show CDR1 as SGHRS and CDR2 as YFSETQ. V dropped 3 bases and J dropped 10; count of bases not matched to a gene: 16. CDR3 sequence: CASSSLAGGLFSREQFF. The CDR3 DNA follows: TGCGCCAGCAGCTCCTTAGCGGGAGGCCTCTTTTCCCGGGAGCAGTTCTTC.

The rearrangement links TRBV23-1 to TRBJ1-5; D remains unclear. TRBV23-1 is reported as an ORF; its role is uncertain. V lost 5 bases, J lost 3 bases, and 17 bases lay in between. This CDR3 has 16 amino acids. CDR3 in DNA: TGCGCCAGCAGTAAAACCGGGTCCTTCCTCAATCAGCCCCAGCATTTT. As protein: CASSKTGSFLNQPQHF.

V gene TRBV28 combines with J gene TRBJ2-7; D is uncertain. CDR1 and CDR2 from the germline V gene are MDHEN and SYDVKM. V lost 3 bases, J lost 6 bases, and 12 bases lay in between. The CDR3 contains 13 residues. The CDR3 sequence is CASSFSGSTEQYF. The CDR3 DNA reads TGTGCCAGCAGTTTTTCGGGTTCAACCGAGCAGTACTTC.

This clone was counted a few times. The chain links TRBV2 to TRBJ1-6; D remains ambiguous. V was shortened by 4 bases and J by 13 bases, with 20 bases between the two germline ends. There are 15 residues in the CDR3. Germline lookup yields CDR1 SNHLY and CDR2 FYNNEI. The CDR3 nucleotides are TGTGCCAGCAGTGGGGGAAGGCAGCCCGGGATCCCCCTCCACTTT. It is translated as CASSGGRQPGIPLHF.

The gene calls are TRBV5-1 and TRBJ1-3; D is uncertain. This CDR3 is built from 13 residues. The V end was cut by 5 bases, the J end by 2 bases, with 8 bases between. Per the germline V gene, CDR1 is SGHRS and CDR2 is YFSETQ. The CDR3 nucleotides read TGCGCCAGCAGGGAGATAACTGGAAACACCATATATTTT. This gives the protein CASREITGNTIYF.

This rearrangement joins TRBV27 to TRBJ2-2, with a tentative D call TRBD1 (5 bases). This CDR3 is 16 amino acids long. V lost 6 bases, J lost 2 bases, and 16 bases lay in between. Germline V lookup: CDR1 MNHEY, CDR2 SMNVEV (reference sequence). CDR3 sequence reads: CASRPPGRVNTGELFF. The CDR3 bases are TGTGCCAGCAGACCACCGGGCAGGGTAAACACCGGGGAGCTGTTTTTT.

The gene calls are TRBV18 and TRBJ2-2, with D possibly matching TRBD1 (6 bases). Germline CDR1 reads KGHSH; CDR2 reads LQKENI. Trimming stripped 3 bases from V and 5 bases from J, with 13 bases between. The CDR3 is 15 residues long. CDR3 bases: TGTGCCAGCTCACCCACCGGGACAAAAACCGGGGAGCTGTTTTTT. Protein sequence: CASSPTGTKTGELFF. Complete variable domain (other parts from reference TRBV18 and TRBJ2-2): NAGVMQNPRHLVRRRGQEARLRCSPMKGHSHVYWYRQLPEEGLKFMVYLQKENIIDESGMPKERFSAEFPKEGPSILRIQQVVRGDSAAYFCASSPTGTKTGELFFGEGSRLTVL.

V usage is TRBV7-9 and J usage is TRBJ1-5, with D possibly TRBD1 on 6 matching bases. V lost 5 bases and J 6 bases, leaving 20 bases between the germline ends. Germline V lookup: CDR1 SEHNR, CDR2 FQNEAQ (reference sequence). The CDR3 totals 16 residues. CDR3 residues: CASSPIGGGVGQPQHF. The CDR3 nucleotides are TGTGCCAGCAGCCCCATTGGCGGGGGCGTGGGTCAGCCCCAGCATTTT. The full variable domain, completed using reference TRBV7-9 and TRBJ1-5, is DTGVSQNPRHKITKRGQNVTFRCDPISEHNRLYWYRQTLGQGPEFLTYFQNEAQLEKSRLLSDRFSAERPKGSFSTLEIQRTEQGDSAMYLCASSPIGGGVGQPQHFGDGTRLSIL.

This chain links TRBV19 with TRBJ1-2; D perhaps matches TRBD1 (6 bases). V lost 7 bases to trimming and J lost 4 bases, with 16 bases between them. This CDR3 region has 14 residues. From germline, CDR1 is LNHDA and CDR2 SQIVND (reference sequence). The CDR3 DNA is TGTGCCAGTAAGGTGGGGGCAGCCTCCTATGGCTACACCTTC. It is translated as CASKVGAASYGYTF.

This clone appeared once. The chain has TRBV6-6 and TRBJ2-1, with 7 positions matching TRBD2. V gave up 0 bases and J gave up 6 bases; unmatched junction bases: 2. The CDR3 consists of 14 residues. Germline V CDR1 and CDR2: MNHNY, SVGAGI (reference sequence). The CDR3 DNA sequence: TGTGCCAGCAGTTACTCGGGCGGGAGCAATGAGCAGTTCTTC. Protein: CASSYSGGSNEQFF.

This rearrangement joins TRBV7-3 to TRBJ2-1; TRBD2 matches 14 bases. Germline lookup yields CDR1 SGHTA and CDR2 FQGTGA. Germline trimming cut 1 base from V and 1 base from J; bases unmatched to any gene: 0. The CDR3 contains 17 residues. Written as DNA, the CDR3 is TGTGCCAGCAGCTTAAGGACTAGCGGGGGGTCCTACAATGAGCAGTTCTTC. It codes for CASSLRTSGGSYNEQFF.

V gene TRBV11-1 combines with J gene TRBJ2-7, with a weak D call TRBD2 (6 bases). The CDR3 covers 14 residues. Germline V gene data show CDR1 as SGHAT and CDR2 as FQDESV (reference sequence). The V and J ends lost 4 bases and 3 bases respectively, with 13 bases between them. The CDR3 DNA reads TGTGCCAGCAGCTCCGGGTGGAGGGGCTACGAGCAGTACTTC. Translation gives CASSSGWRGYEQYF.

The chain joins TRBV9 to TRBJ2-5; possibly TRBD2 for D (6 bases). CDR1 and CDR2 from the germline V gene are SGDLS and YYNGEE. This CDR3 has 13 amino acids. Trimming removed 0 bases from V and 9 bases from J, with 12 bases in between. CDR3 nucleotide sequence: TGTGCCAGCAGCGTAGGGGGCGGCGGGGCCCAGTACTTC. It yields the protein CASSVGGGGAQYF.

The chain joins TRBV10-3 to TRBJ1-5, with no clear D. V was shortened by 10 bases and J by 0 bases, with 13 bases between the two germline ends. In germline, CDR1 is ENHRY, CDR2 SYGVKD. CDR3 length equals 14 residues. The CDR3 region has the DNA TGTGCCACCACTCCCTCCAATAGCAATCAGCCCCAGCATTTT. Residues: CATTPSNSNQPQHF.

As for this clone: This specimen includes other DNA sequences encoding the same CDR3. The rearrangement links TRBV6-1 to TRBJ1-3, with D uncertain. V dropped 6 bases and J dropped 0 bases, with 12 bases sitting between them. Germline lookup yields CDR1 MNHNS and CDR2 SASEGT. The CDR3 is 15 amino acids. CDR3 DNA sequence: TGTGCCAGCAGCCTCACCGGGAACTCTGGAAACACCATATATTTT. Its translation: CASSLTGNSGNTIYF.

The CDR3 protein is CASSIGWRTGPHQPQHF. CDR3 bases: TGTGCCAGTAGTATAGGATGGAGGACAGGGCCTCATCAGCCCCAGCATTTT. The gene calls are TRBV19 and TRBJ1-5, with 8 bases that match TRBD1. Trimming removed 1 base from V and 5 bases from J; junction bases left unmatched: 10. Germline CDR1 and CDR2: LNHDA and SQIVND (reference sequence). The CDR3 consists of 17 residues. The full variable domain, with the rest looked up from reference TRBV19 and TRBJ1-5, is DGGITQSPKYLFRKEGQNVTLSCEQNLNHDAMYWYRQDPGQGLRLIYYSQIVNDFQKGDIAEGYSVSREKKESFPLTVTSAQKNPTAFYLCASSIGWRTGPHQPQHFGDGTRLSIL.